This TCR beta chain derives from a study of cytomegalovirus exposure and HLA in healthy donors. Study results and limitations: The study found most TCR sequences rare, yet found some public TCRs in many donors.

The primer mix had 60 Vbeta and 13 Jbeta primers. This table comes from immunoSEQ multiplex PCR, and its TCRdb copy is limited to in-frame clones, with some not included. In the table there are 150,000 to 180,000 clones, around 81% of which are singletons. This clone showed up just once. Its antigen is not identified. From germline, CDR1 is MDHEN and CDR2 SYDVKM. The trim removed 6 bases at V and 3 bases at J, leaving 4 bases unmatched. The CDR3 sequence is 14 residues long. The specimen was PBMCs. The chain employs TRBV28 and TRBJ2-7, with 11 bases fitting TRBD2. This sequence was found in a woman between 40 and 50 years old in good health and CMV-seropositive. The CDR3 sequence is CASRTGTSGYEQYF. The DNA for the CDR3 is TGTGCCAGCAGAACCGGGACTAGCGGCTACGAGCAGTACTTC.